This TCR beta chain was observed in a study of Tregs in tolerant kidney transplant recipients. Overall study context: Related graft donors supplied nonmyeloablative bone marrow transplants, and mixed chimerism was transient. Regarding the study as a whole: Activated donor B cell expansion appeared to reveal the most relevant donor-specific TCRbeta repertoire. Validation in larger populations is needed because few patients were studied.

Thawed PBMCs were FACS-sorted into unstimulated CD4+CD25+CD127- regulatory T cells, CD4+CD25- non-regulatory cells, CD4 and CD8 cells. About this clone itself: Its antigen remains unknown.

Method: immunoSEQ multiplex PCR; TCRdb's copy keeps in-frame clones and lacks some. The sample is made up of about 48,000 clones, and the top ten hold around 0.88% of it. Sequences were derived from CD4+ T cells from blood, sampled before the transplant. This receptor was obtained from a human donor who received a combined kidney and bone marrow transplant.

The CDR3 here is CSASWDNEQYF. The CDR3 bases that were read are TGCAGTGCTAGTTGGGACAACGAG. This chain uses TRBV20-1 with TRBJ2-7, with a tentative D call TRBD1 (6 bases). The CDR3 end lies 3 residues beyond the end of the read and is filled in from the germline J gene. With 3 bases removed from V and 5 bases from J, the gap between germline ends came to 8 bases. The germline CDR1 and CDR2 sequences are DFQATT and SNEGSKA (reference sequence). The CDR3 consists of 11 residues.